This TCR beta chain is from a study of T cell changes during pregnancy in multiple sclerosis. Germline lookup yields CDR1 SNHLY and CDR2 FYNNEI. V lost 4 bases, J lost 8 bases, and 8 bases lay in between. CDR3 size: 12 residues. Assay used: immunoSEQ multiplex PCR; TCRdb lists only in-frame clones, some missing. Of approximately 100,000 clones in the sample, roughly 92% are singletons; the top ten hold 0.8% to 1%. The TCR was taken from a female donor with multiple sclerosis, enrolled in a pregnancy study. This specimen was peripheral blood, taken after pregnancy. The chain couples TRBV2 to TRBJ2-2, with no clear D. As DNA, the CDR3 is TGTGCCAGCAGTGCGACATCTGGGGAGCTGTTTTTT. Its protein product is CASSATSGELFF. Full variable domain (rest looked up from reference TRBV2 and TRBJ2-2): EPEVTQTPSHQVTQMGQEVILRCVPISNHLYFYWYRQILGQKVEFLVSFYNNEISEKSEIFDDQFSVERPDGSNFTLKIRSTKLEDSAMYFCASSATSGELFFGEGSRLTVL.